Listed below are T cell receptor beta chains from one sample, sequenced in a study of T cells in Graves' hyperthyroidism and ophthalmopathy. TCRdb redid the calling of the multiplex PCR reads with MiXCR, one entry per CDR3 protein. The sample contains hundreds of thousands of distinct CDR3 sequences, 12% to 15% of which appear only once. Source material: blood. Source of these receptors: a woman under 30 with Graves' hyperthyroidism. Both conserved end residues are trimmed from each CDR3. Each record gives: V gene, CDR3 length, J gene, clone size, CDR3 protein. Size is omitted from some rows. Given values are once, few, many or a class for expanded clones.

V gene: TRBV4-3
CDR3 length: 15
J gene: TRBJ2-1
clone size: few
CDR3 protein: ASSQTGSGSGNNEQF

V gene: TRBV29-1
CDR3 length: 11
J gene: TRBJ2-7
clone size: NA
CDR3 protein: SVVGNWSYEQY

V gene: TRBV27
CDR3 length: 12
J gene: TRBJ1-2
clone size: NA
CDR3 protein: ASSLGTGFHGYT

V gene: TRBV6-1
CDR3 length: 14
J gene: TRBJ2-7
clone size: many
CDR3 protein: ASSPHPGQGTDEQY

V gene: TRBV4-2
CDR3 length: 9
J gene: TRBJ2-7
clone size: NA
CDR3 protein: ASGDYYEQY

V gene: TRBV20-1
CDR3 length: 12
J gene: TRBJ2-7
clone size: many
CDR3 protein: SARGVVERAEQY

V gene: TRBV29-1
CDR3 length: 14
J gene: TRBJ2-7
clone size: few
CDR3 protein: SVSQPRSGSAYEQY

V gene: TRBV5-8
CDR3 length: 16
J gene: TRBJ1-5
clone size: NA
CDR3 protein: ASSYSRLGQGTDKPQH

V gene: TRBV14
CDR3 length: 13
J gene: TRBJ2-7
clone size: few
CDR3 protein: ASSYWDRGLYEQY

V gene: TRBV30
CDR3 length: 13
J gene: TRBJ2-7
clone size: few
CDR3 protein: AWGGAGQVNYEQY

V gene: TRBV20-1
CDR3 length: 11
J gene: TRBJ2-7
clone size: few
CDR3 protein: SASRGLDYEQY

V gene: TRBV20-1
CDR3 length: 11
J gene: TRBJ2-2
clone size: many
CDR3 protein: SAAPNSRGELF

V gene: TRBV6-1
CDR3 length: 14
J gene: TRBJ2-2
clone size: NA
CDR3 protein: AGRGLAAINTGELF

V gene: TRBV3-1
CDR3 length: 12
J gene: TRBJ2-2
clone size: few
CDR3 protein: ASTLGVNTGELF

V gene: TRBV27
CDR3 length: 13
J gene: TRBJ1-4
clone size: NA
CDR3 protein: ASSSGDGSNEKLF

V gene: TRBV6-1
CDR3 length: 13
J gene: TRBJ1-6
clone size: NA
CDR3 protein: ASRKIQGFNSPLH

V gene: TRBV5-1
CDR3 length: 15
J gene: TRBJ2-2
clone size: NA
CDR3 protein: ASSSFPGHDDTGELF

V gene: TRBV12-3/TRBV12-4
CDR3 length: 11
J gene: TRBJ1-1
clone size: NA
CDR3 protein: ASRNGGLKAAF

V gene: TRBV10-3
CDR3 length: 10
J gene: TRBJ2-7
clone size: many
CDR3 protein: AIQGQTYEQY

V gene: TRBV18
CDR3 length: 13
J gene: TRBJ1-5
clone size: many
CDR3 protein: ASSPQVGAGQPQH